Below, 11 T cell receptor beta chains from the same sample are listed, as sequenced in a study of cytomegalovirus exposure and HLA in healthy donors. Vbeta (60) and Jbeta (13) primers were used in the PCR. Here immunoSEQ multiplex PCR was the method, and the copy in TCRdb shows in-frame clones only, minus some. The repertoire holds 150,000 to 250,000 clones, with about 80% as singletons. Sequenced input: PBMCs. Receptors were obtained from a woman under 40 in good health and CMV-seropositive.

The CDR3 loop reads CASSQDLGGRGWAFF. In DNA, the CDR3 is TGCGCCAGCAGCCAAGATCTGGGAGGGAGGGGGTGGGCTTTCTTT. The rearrangement links TRBV4-3 to TRBJ1-1; D may be TRBD1 (6 bases). V lost 0 bases, J lost 11 bases, and 19 bases lay in between. The CDR3 runs to 15 residues. Germline CDR1 is LGHNA and CDR2 is YSLEER.

The table lists this clone with a few counts. V gene TRBV6-5 combines with J gene TRBJ2-7; 7 nucleotides match TRBD1. With V trimmed by 5 bases and J by 2 bases, 6 bases remained unmatched. This CDR3 spans 14 amino acids. The V gene's germline CDR1 is MNHEY and CDR2 SVGAGI. The CDR3 protein is CASSPGTATYEQYF. The DNA for the CDR3 is TGTGCCAGCAGTCCTGGGACAGCCACCTACGAGCAGTACTTC.

The chain carries TRBV19 and TRBJ2-3; D ambiguous. The germline V gene has CDR1 LNHDA and CDR2 SQIVND (reference sequence). This CDR3 has 15 residues. V lost 3 bases, J lost 0 bases, and 10 bases lay in between. This CDR3 is CASSILDTSTDTQYF. DNA for the CDR3: TGTGCCAGTAGTATTTTAGATACTAGCACAGATACGCAGTATTTT. The complete variable domain, with remaining parts taken from reference TRBV19 and TRBJ2-3, reads DGGITQSPKYLFRKEGQNVTLSCEQNLNHDAMYWYRQDPGQGLRLIYYSQIVNDFQKGDIAEGYSVSREKKESFPLTVTSAQKNPTAFYLCASSILDTSTDTQYFGPGTRLTVL.

In this sample, this clone turned up a few times. The chain is built from TRBV27 and TRBJ2-7, with 8 bases fitting TRBD1. The trim removed 2 bases at V and 4 bases at J, leaving 4 bases unmatched. Germline V gives CDR1 MNHEY, CDR2 SMNVEV (reference sequence). The CDR3 loop spans 14 amino acids. This CDR3 is CASSLRTGGYEQYF. In DNA, the CDR3 is TGTGCCAGCAGTTTAAGAACAGGGGGATACGAGCAGTACTTC.

The CDR3 spells CASGPNRDFTGELFF. The DNA of the CDR3 is TGTGCTAGTGGTCCTAATCGGGACTTCACCGGGGAGCTGTTTTTT. This rearrangement joins TRBV12-5 to TRBJ2-2; maybe TRBD2 (6 bases). This CDR3 is built from 15 residues. V was shortened by 5 bases and J by 4 bases, with 14 bases between the two germline ends. The germline CDR1 and CDR2 sequences are LGHNT and FRNRAP.

The rearrangement joins TRBV4-1 to TRBJ1-2, with D possibly matching TRBD1 (6 bases). In germline, CDR1 is MGHRA, CDR2 YSYEKL. The CDR3 length is 15 residues. The ends were cut back, 4 bases at V and 1 base at J, with 13 bases in the middle. CDR3 bases: TGCGCCAGCAGCCCCACTTACAGGGTTAACTATGGCTACACCTTC. Amino acid sequence: CASSPTYRVNYGYTF.

Regarding this clone: A read error may account for a junction end that differs from germline. The genes are TRBV11-3 and TRBJ1-1; D is unresolved. This CDR3 region has 13 residues. CDR1 is SGHNT, CDR2 YENEEA, per germline. The CDR3 loop is CASTLGVFSEAFF. CDR3 sequence (DNA): TGTGCCAGCACCTTAGGAGTGTTCTCTGAAGCTTTCTTT.

The chain links TRBV6-5 to TRBJ2-1, with 9 bases aligning to TRBD1. The germline CDR1 and CDR2 sequences are MNHEY and SVGAGI. Trimming cost V 6 bases and J 5 bases; bases outside gene matches: 8. The CDR3 is 15 amino acids. CDR3 bases: TGTGCCAGCAGGGCCGGGACAGGGACCCACAATGAGCAGTTCTTC. Amino acids: CASRAGTGTHNEQFF.

The chain employs TRBV4-2 and TRBJ2-5, with TRBD2 matching over 8 bases. With 4 bases clipped from V and 4 bases from J, the junction kept 11 bases outside the gene matches. The CDR3 extends over 16 amino acids. Germline-derived CDR1 and CDR2 are LGHNA and YNFKEQ. The CDR3 sequence: CASSPRAGDGGETQYF. CDR3 nucleotides: TGTGCCAGCAGCCCCCGAGCGGGGGACGGGGGAGAGACCCAGTACTTC.

In this sample, this clone turned up once. This chain uses TRBV5-1 with TRBJ1-5; TRBD1 is a possible D gene (6 bases). Looked up from germline, CDR1 is SGHRS and CDR2 is YFSETQ. The V and J ends lost 0 bases and 8 bases respectively, with 15 bases between them. This CDR3 has 15 residues. The CDR3 is CASSLAGGGLEPQHF. The CDR3 coding sequence is TGCGCCAGCAGCTTGGCCGGGGGGGGCTTGGAGCCCCAGCATTTT.

Only one count was recorded for this clone. This chain uses TRBV4-1 with TRBJ1-2, with 7 bases lining up with TRBD1. Germline V CDR1 and CDR2: MGHRA, YSYEKL. The CDR3 spans 16 residues. J was trimmed by 3 bases and V by 4 bases; bases with no gene match: 11. Here the CDR3 reads CASSPGQGVTYYGYTF. For the CDR3, the DNA is TGCGCCAGCAGCCCAGGGCAGGGGGTGACGTACTATGGCTACACCTTC.